Following are 13 T cell receptor beta chains from one sample sequenced in a study of cytomegalovirus exposure and HLA in healthy donors (dated by TCRdb to 2017 to 2019). The library relied on the immunoSEQ multiplex PCR assay. The multiplex PCR relied on a mix of 60 forward primers for TCR Vbeta segments and 13 reverse primers for TCR Jbeta segments. TCRdb took this table from immuneACCESS and kept in-frame rearrangements with V and J called. Such tables lack part of the clones; where checked against another copy, unresolved V genes explain under half of the gap, and the rest is unexplained. The sample table holds about 130,000 clones, of which around four fifths were seen once. The leading ten clones occupy over 15% of the sample. Sequencing was performed on PBMCs. These receptors all come from a young man in good health and CMV-seropositive.

The rearrangement uses TRBV10-2 and TRBJ1-5; 10 bases match TRBD1. The CDR3 loop spans 14 amino acids. Germline values: CDR1 WSHSY, CDR2 SAAADI. J was trimmed by 8 bases and V by 2 bases; bases with no gene match: 3. The CDR3 DNA follows: TGCGCCAGCAGTGAGGGGGACAGGGGAGAGCCCCAGCATTTT. This gives the protein CASSEGDRGEPQHF.

This clone was seen a few times. The rearrangement joins TRBV18 to TRBJ1-5; 7 nucleotides agree with TRBD1. CDR3 length equals 16 residues. J gave up 0 bases and V 2 bases, and 4 bases lay outside the gene matches. Per the germline V gene, CDR1 is KGHSH and CDR2 is LQKENI. CDR3 amino acids: CASSPAQGPSNQPQHF. CDR3 bases: TGTGCCAGCTCACCAGCACAGGGGCCTAGCAATCAGCCCCAGCATTTT.

The chain has TRBV27 and TRBJ1-1; D is unresolved. This CDR3 has 13 amino acids. V shed 4 bases and J shed 0 bases, with 6 bases lying between them. Germline CDR1 reads MNHEY; CDR2 reads SMNVEV (reference sequence). Here the CDR3 reads CASSSLMNTEAFF. For the CDR3, the DNA is TGTGCCAGCAGTTCCTTAATGAACACTGAAGCTTTCTTT.

V is TRBV4-1 and J is TRBJ1-1; D is unclear. CDR1 is MGHRA and CDR2 is YSYEKL in the germline V gene. This CDR3 comprises 13 residues. The V end was cut by 10 bases, the J end by 10 bases, with 22 bases between. As DNA, the CDR3 is TGCGCCACCTCAGCCCCCGGGGTTGGCCGAGCTTTCTTT. Protein: CATSAPGVGRAFF.

J is TRBJ1-4 and V is TRBV29-1; D is undetermined. V lost 2 bases and J lost 8, with 6 bases in between. There are 11 residues in the CDR3. Germline CDR1 and CDR2: SQVTM and ANQGSEA. Here the CDR3 reads CSVEHREKLFF. CDR3 nucleotide sequence: TGCAGCGTTGAACACCGGGAAAAACTGTTTTTT.

J is TRBJ1-6 and V is TRBV4-2; D possibly corresponds to TRBD1 (5 bases). Germline assignment: CDR1 LGHNA and CDR2 YNFKEQ. The CDR3 runs to 15 residues. Between the trimmed V and J ends, which lost 0 bases and 14 bases, there was a span of 17 bases. The CDR3 DNA sequence: TGTGCCAGCAGCCAAGAGGGGCAGGGAAATTTGGCCCTCCACTTT. Translating gives CASSQEGQGNLALHF.

The chain joins TRBV5-6 to TRBJ2-7, with a possible D match to TRBD2 (5 bases). Germline values: CDR1 SGHDT, CDR2 YYEEEE. The CDR3 totals 15 residues. Deletions cut 4 bases from V and 2 bases from J, with 16 bases between. CDR3 in amino acids: CASSVALEAAYEQYF. The CDR3 nucleotides read TGTGCCAGCAGCGTGGCACTAGAGGCGGCCTACGAGCAGTACTTC.

Comments on this clone: At one of its ends the junction is not consistent with the germline gene, which may arise from a read error. The V and J genes are TRBV5-1 and TRBJ2-7; perhaps TRBD2 as D (5 bases). Germline V gene sequence: CDR1 SGHRS, CDR2 YFSETQ. This CDR3 comprises 13 residues. The CDR3: CASRLGSYYEQYF. CDR3 in DNA: TGCGCCAGCAGGTTGGGGAGTTACTACGAGCAGTACTTC.

The chain carries TRBV29-1 and TRBJ2-2, with D possibly being TRBD2 (5 bases). The CDR3 sequence is 14 residues long. Germline V gene lookup returns CDR1 SQVTM and CDR2 ANQGSEA. The germline V and J ends were trimmed by 4 bases and 1 base, with 10 bases remaining between them. The CDR3 is CSVGPGGNTGELFF. CDR3 nucleotide sequence: TGCAGCGTTGGACCAGGAGGGAACACCGGGGAGCTGTTTTTT.

This rearrangement joins TRBV7-3 to TRBJ2-3, with a weak D call TRBD1 (5 bases). The CDR3 extends over 16 amino acids. Germline loops: CDR1 SGHTA, CDR2 FQGTGA. Trimming shortened V by 0 bases and J by 0 bases, and 10 bases separated the two germline ends. CDR3 bases: TGTGCCAGCAGCTTAACGCAGGGAACGAGCACAGATACGCAGTATTTT. It is translated as CASSLTQGTSTDTQYF.

The chain links TRBV4-2 to TRBJ2-7, with 12 bases that match TRBD2. The CDR3 consists of 17 residues. The V and J ends lost 0 bases and 5 bases, in that order; junction bases with no gene match: 8. Germline V gene data show CDR1 as LGHNA and CDR2 as YNFKEQ. The CDR3 region is CASSQEGYTSGGNEQYF. CDR3 sequence (DNA): TGTGCCAGCAGCCAAGAAGGATATACTAGCGGGGGGAACGAGCAGTACTTC.

A few counts support this clone. V and J are TRBV27 and TRBJ1-1; 7 bases map to TRBD1. This CDR3 comprises 13 residues. V lost 6 bases to trimming and J lost 1 base; unmatched junction nucleotides: 2. From germline, CDR1 is MNHEY and CDR2 SMNVEV (reference sequence). In DNA, the CDR3 is TGTGCCAGCAGGGGACAGAAGAACACTGAAGCTTTCTTT. This gives the protein CASRGQKNTEAFF.

The CDR3 DNA reads as TGTGCCATCTGGAGCCCCCAGTCATCACTGGGAGCTTTCTTT. Residues: CAIWSPQSSLGAFF. The chain employs TRBV10-3 and TRBJ1-1; D not resolved. CDR3 length: 14 residues. CDR1 ENHRY and CDR2 SYGVKD come from the germline V gene. Trimming stripped 8 bases from V and 10 bases from J, with 23 bases between.